The sequence of this TCR beta chain was determined in a study of human thymus T cells (dated by TCRdb to between 2020 and 2021). About the full investigation: The study described the TCR alpha and beta repertoires in about eight infant thymus samples and a few matching peripheral blood samples. The infant donors were about 7 to 244 days old, and the cohort included roughly six males and two females.

There are 13 amino acids in the CDR3, from cysteine to phenylalanine inclusive. The only DNA kept is the CDR3, 39 bases in frame from the first base. V was cut back by 4 bases and J by 0 bases, leaving a gap of 7 bases between them. The germline V gene provides CDR1 SGHRS and CDR2 YFSETQ. About this clone: This clone's antigen is unknown. The sample holds no much larger clone one base away, and base qualities are not on file.

Immunologically healthy infants undergoing open corrective cardiac surgery for congenital heart defects in Finland were used as donors. During surgery, a small about 0.45-1 mL aliquot of peripheral blood was collected from four of the eight donors. Instead of starting from a fixed cell number, genomic DNA extraction from blood samples used all available leukocytes. ACK lysis buffer was used to remove erythrocytes from blood, and the leukocytes were stored at -70 degrees C as pellets. A QIAsymphony instrument was used to extract genomic DNA from the frozen cell pellets. The immunoSEQ multiplex PCR assay was used to amplify the TCRB and TCRAD loci from a standardized amount of quality-controlled genomic DNA. The V(D)J region was spanned by amplicons of a length sufficient to cover the CDR3 and to identify V and J genes. Through the commercial immunoSEQ service, the amplicons were sequenced on an Illumina platform. In the original analysis: Primer bias and sequencing errors were corrected as previously described, and TCRAD and TCRB definitions were based on the IMGT database. The repertoires were analysed using immunoSEQ Analyzer 3.0 and VDJTools for basic statistics, V/J segment usage, diversity estimates, rarefaction and pairwise overlap. To estimate diversity, the Chao1, ChaoE, Efron-Thisted, Shannon and inverse Simpson indices were applied, and diversity was also estimated on datasets down-sampled to the smallest sample. For repertoire overlap, CDR3 nucleotide sequence, V gene and J gene had to match strictly, and clustering was done by Jaccard-based multidimensional scaling. Here the immuneACCESS table is served through TCRdb, limited to in-frame sequences with V and J called. Missing clones are a known gap in these copies; in checked studies unresolved V genes cover under half, and the rest lacks a known reason. V and J calls and clone size are copied from that table; D and trimming were computed from the DNA. The sample yields more than 45,000 clones; over 85% were counted once. Of the sample, over 5% is held by the ten largest clones.

Study-wide findings and limitations: On average, thymus samples yielded roughly 770,000 unique TCRB clonotypes, whereas blood samples yielded 75,000 to 95,000. Biased V and J gene segment usage appeared to be present in both thymic and peripheral blood repertoires.

The chain employs TRBV5-1 and TRBJ1-1, with the D gene not clear enough to name. The origin of this receptor is a boy younger than two with a congenital heart defect but otherwise immunologically healthy. The sequenced material came from blood. The CDR3 here reads CASSTDVNTEAFF. Read as DNA, the sequence is TGCGCCAGCAGCACAGACGTGAACACTGAAGCTTTCTTT.